What follows are 4 T cell receptor beta chains derived from one specimen sequenced in a study of radiotherapy plus CTLA-4 blockade in lung cancer. Measured with immunoSEQ multiplex PCR; TCRdb has only the in-frame clones, and not every one. The sample holds about 98,000 clones, more than 75% seen once. The sample was peripheral blood, taken from a patient treated with radiotherapy plus ipilimumab. The source of these receptors is a human donor with non-small cell lung cancer who had a partial response to radiotherapy plus ipilimumab.

The chain employs TRBV5-4 and TRBJ1-3; maybe TRBD1 (5 bases). CDR3 size: 17 residues. Germline loops: CDR1 SGHNT, CDR2 YYREEE (reference sequence). V was shortened by 0 bases and J by 0 bases, with 13 bases between the two germline ends. The CDR3 DNA reads as TGTGCCAGCAGCTTGGGAACCGGGGGGAGCTCTGGAAACACCATATATTTT. This codes for CASSLGTGGSSGNTIYF.

The chain couples TRBV2 to TRBJ2-5, with a possible D match to TRBD1 (6 bases). The CDR3 consists of 15 residues. Germline V gene sequence: CDR1 SNHLY, CDR2 FYNNEI. V gave up 5 bases and J gave up 3 bases, with 16 bases separating them. The CDR3 here is CASSSPGTRKETQYF. In nucleotides, the CDR3 is TGTGCCAGCAGTTCTCCCGGGACAAGGAAAGAGACCCAGTACTTC. The full variable domain, completed using reference TRBV2 and TRBJ2-5, is EPEVTQTPSHQVTQMGQEVILRCVPISNHLYFYWYRQILGQKVEFLVSFYNNEISEKSEIFDDQFSVERPDGSNFTLKIRSTKLEDSAMYFCASSSPGTRKETQYFGPGTRLLVL.

The chain couples TRBV11-2 to TRBJ2-5; D remains ambiguous. V lost 0 bases to trimming and J lost 4 bases, with 12 bases between them. CDR1 and CDR2 (germline): SGHAT, FQNNGV. This CDR3 has 15 amino acids. The CDR3 spells CASSLESWARETQYF. The CDR3 coding sequence is TGTGCCAGCAGCTTAGAGTCGTGGGCCCGAGAGACCCAGTACTTC.

This chain links TRBV9 with TRBJ2-3; tentatively, D is TRBD2 (5 bases). Per germline, CDR1 SGDLS and CDR2 YYNGEE. CDR3 length: 14 amino acids. Trimming removed 4 bases at V and 4 bases at J, with 13 bases between. The CDR3 reads CASSNSGYPDTQYF. In DNA, the CDR3 is TGTGCCAGCAGCAACAGCGGATATCCAGATACGCAGTATTTT.